The source of this T cell receptor (beta chain) is a study of shared clonotypes between healthy human individuals. Study details: Three CD4 naive, three CD4 memory, two CD8 naive and one CD8 memory plate were used per donor.

Authors' methods: In the immunoSEQ data, sequences were junction-only and lacked quality scores, so filtering differed. The assay was immunoSEQ multiplex PCR, and TCRdb's table has in-frame clones only and misses some. The D gene and trimming were derived from the DNA, and the V and J assignments and clone size from that table. The sample comprises about 1.5 million clones, 95% to 99% of which are singletons, and approximately 0.44% rests with the top ten. CD4+ cells were split into CD45RA+ naive and CD45RA-negative memory subsets. Points on this clone: The antigen remains unidentified.

General study points: When compared with the clonotypes that were shared by all four sorted-subset donors, the non-shared clonotypes turned out to have lower generation probabilities.

This CDR3 has 11 residues. Trimming removed 3 bases from V and 5 bases from J, with 8 bases in between. CDR1 and CDR2 (germline): DFQATT, SNEGSKA (reference sequence). The chain combines TRBV20-1 with TRBJ2-7, with D hard to call. This TCR was recovered from a man aged 25 to 40 in good health. The sequenced material came from naive CD4+ T cells sorted from blood. The subset here: CD45RA+ positively selected. The CDR3 sequence: CSASMPDEQYF. CDR3 nucleotide sequence: TGCAGTGCTAGTATGCCAGACGAGCAGTACTTC.